This TCR beta chain came from a study of cytomegalovirus exposure and HLA in healthy donors. For the study at large: Both the 100 to 150 validation repertoires and the 666 first-cohort repertoires used the same platform, as reported by a later analysis. Study findings and constraints: The listing of roughly 160 TCR beta chains classed them as cytomegalovirus-associated. According to reports, the classifier identified cytomegalovirus status with high specificity and sensitivity.

The CDR3 spans 14 residues. Germline-derived CDR1 and CDR2 are LNHDA and SQIVND (reference sequence). V was shortened by 4 bases and J by 2 bases, with 6 bases between the two germline ends. Note on this clone: Its antigen is not identified.

TCRdb keeps only in-frame clones here, not all; method: immunoSEQ multiplex PCR. The repertoire holds a few hundred thousand clones, with around 90% as singletons. Donors were drawn from the 120-subject validation cohort, separate from the approximately 620-subject first cohort. Material for sequencing was PBMCs. This TCR was recovered from a woman between 18 and 29 years old in good health and CMV-seronegative. V is TRBV19 and J is TRBJ2-6; D is possibly TRBD2 (5 bases). This CDR3 reads CASSNGAGANVLTF. CDR3 nucleotides: TGTGCCAGTAGTAACGGGGCTGGGGCCAACGTCCTGACTTTC. Together with reference TRBV19 and TRBJ2-6, the CDR3 gives the full variable domain: DGGITQSPKYLFRKEGQNVTLSCEQNLNHDAMYWYRQDPGQGLRLIYYSQIVNDFQKGDIAEGYSVSREKKESFPLTVTSAQKNPTAFYLCASSNGAGANVLTFGAGSRLTVL.